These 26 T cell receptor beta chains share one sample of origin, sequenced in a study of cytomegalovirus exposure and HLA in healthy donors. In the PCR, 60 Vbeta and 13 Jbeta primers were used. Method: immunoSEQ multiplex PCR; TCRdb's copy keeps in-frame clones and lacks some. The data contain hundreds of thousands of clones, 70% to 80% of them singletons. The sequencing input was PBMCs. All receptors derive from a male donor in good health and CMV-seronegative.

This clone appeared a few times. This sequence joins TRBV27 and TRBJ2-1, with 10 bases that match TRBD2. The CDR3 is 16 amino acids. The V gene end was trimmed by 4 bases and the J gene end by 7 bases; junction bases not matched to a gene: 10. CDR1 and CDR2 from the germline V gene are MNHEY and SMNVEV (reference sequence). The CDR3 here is CASSSLAGALRNEQFF. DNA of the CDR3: TGTGCCAGCAGTTCCCTAGCGGGAGCCCTGAGGAATGAGCAGTTCTTC.

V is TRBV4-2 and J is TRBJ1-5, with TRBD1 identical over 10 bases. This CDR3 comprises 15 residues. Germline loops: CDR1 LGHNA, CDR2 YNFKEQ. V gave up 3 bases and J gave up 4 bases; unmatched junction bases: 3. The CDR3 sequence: CASSQGQGRNQPQHF. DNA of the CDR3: TGTGCCAGCAGCCAGGGACAGGGGAGAAATCAGCCCCAGCATTTT.

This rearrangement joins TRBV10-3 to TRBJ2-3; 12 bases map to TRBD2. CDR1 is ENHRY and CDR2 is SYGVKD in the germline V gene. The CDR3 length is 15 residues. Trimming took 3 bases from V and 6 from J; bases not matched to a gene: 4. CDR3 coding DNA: TGTGCCATCAGTGACCCTAGCGGGAGGGGCGATACGCAGTATTTT. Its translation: CAISDPSGRGDTQYF.

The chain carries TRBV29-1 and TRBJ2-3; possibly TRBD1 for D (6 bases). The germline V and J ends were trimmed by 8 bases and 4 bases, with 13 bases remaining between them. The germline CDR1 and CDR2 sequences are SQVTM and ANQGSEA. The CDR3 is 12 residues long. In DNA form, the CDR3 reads TGCAGCACCCTACAGGGTGCAGATACGCAGTATTTT. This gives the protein CSTLQGADTQYF.

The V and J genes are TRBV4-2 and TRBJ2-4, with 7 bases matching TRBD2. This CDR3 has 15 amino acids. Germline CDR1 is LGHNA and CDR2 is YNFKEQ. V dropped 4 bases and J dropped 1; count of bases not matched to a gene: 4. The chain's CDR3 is CASSPWEGAKNIQYF. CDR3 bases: TGTGCCAGCAGCCCGTGGGAGGGGGCCAAAAACATTCAGTACTTC.

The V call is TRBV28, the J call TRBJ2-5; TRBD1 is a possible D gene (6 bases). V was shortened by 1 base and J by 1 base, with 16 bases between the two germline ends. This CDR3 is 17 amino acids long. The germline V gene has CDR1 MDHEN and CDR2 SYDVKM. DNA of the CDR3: TGTGCCAGCAGTTTATTCGCGGTAGGACAGATCCAAGAGACCCAGTACTTC. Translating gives CASSLFAVGQIQETQYF.

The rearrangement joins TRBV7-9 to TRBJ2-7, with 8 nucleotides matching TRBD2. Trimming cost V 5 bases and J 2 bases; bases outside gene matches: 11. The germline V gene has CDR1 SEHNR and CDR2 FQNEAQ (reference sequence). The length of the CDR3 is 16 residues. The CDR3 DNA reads TGTGCCAGCAGCGATTGGGGGAGTAGCGGGGCCTACGAGCAGTACTTC. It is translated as CASSDWGSSGAYEQYF. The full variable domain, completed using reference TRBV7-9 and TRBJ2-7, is DTGVSQNPRHKITKRGQNVTFRCDPISEHNRLYWYRQTLGQGPEFLTYFQNEAQLEKSRLLSDRFSAERPKGSFSTLEIQRTEQGDSAMYLCASSDWGSSGAYEQYFGPGTRLTVT.

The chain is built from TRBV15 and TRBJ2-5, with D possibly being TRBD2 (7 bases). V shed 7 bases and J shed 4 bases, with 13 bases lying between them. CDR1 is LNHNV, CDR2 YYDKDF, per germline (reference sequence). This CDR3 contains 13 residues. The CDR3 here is CATKGGDRETQYF. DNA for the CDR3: TGTGCCACCAAGGGGGGGGACCGAGAGACCCAGTACTTC.

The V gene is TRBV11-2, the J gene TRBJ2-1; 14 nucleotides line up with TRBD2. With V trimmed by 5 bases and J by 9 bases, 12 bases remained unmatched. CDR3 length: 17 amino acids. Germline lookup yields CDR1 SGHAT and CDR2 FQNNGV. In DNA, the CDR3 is TGTGCCAGCAGCCCGGGACTAGCGGGAGCGCAAGGGGGTGAGCAGTTCTTC. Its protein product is CASSPGLAGAQGGEQFF.

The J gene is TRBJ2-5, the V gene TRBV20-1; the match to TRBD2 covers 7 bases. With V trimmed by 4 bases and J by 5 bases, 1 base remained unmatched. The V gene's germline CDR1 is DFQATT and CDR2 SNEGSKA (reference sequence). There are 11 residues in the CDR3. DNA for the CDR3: TGCAGTGCTACCGGGAGGGAGACCCAGTACTTC. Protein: CSATGRETQYF.

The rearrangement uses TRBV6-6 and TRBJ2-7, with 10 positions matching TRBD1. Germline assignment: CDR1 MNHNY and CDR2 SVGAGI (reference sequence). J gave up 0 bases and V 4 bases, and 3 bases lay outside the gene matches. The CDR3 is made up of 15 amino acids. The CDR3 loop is CASSSWTGGSYEQYF. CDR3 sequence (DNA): TGTGCCAGCAGTTCTTGGACAGGGGGCTCCTACGAGCAGTACTTC.

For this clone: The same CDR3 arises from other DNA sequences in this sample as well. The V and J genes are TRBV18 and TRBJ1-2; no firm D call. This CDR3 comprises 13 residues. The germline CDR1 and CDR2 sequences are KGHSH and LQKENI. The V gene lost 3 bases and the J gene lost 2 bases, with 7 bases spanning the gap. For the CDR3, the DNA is TGTGCCAGCTCACCGGGCGGGAACTATGGCTACACCTTC. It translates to CASSPGGNYGYTF.

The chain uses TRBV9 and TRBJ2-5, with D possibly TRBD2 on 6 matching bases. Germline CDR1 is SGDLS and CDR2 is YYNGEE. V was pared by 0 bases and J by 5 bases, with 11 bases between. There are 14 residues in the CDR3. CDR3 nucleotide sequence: TGTGCCAGCAGCGTAGAGGAGGGCTGGGAGACCCAGTACTTC. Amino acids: CASSVEEGWETQYF.

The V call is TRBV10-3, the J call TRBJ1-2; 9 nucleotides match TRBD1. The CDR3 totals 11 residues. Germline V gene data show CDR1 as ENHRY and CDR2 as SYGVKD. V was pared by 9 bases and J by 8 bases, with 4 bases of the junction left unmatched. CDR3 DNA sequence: TGTGCCATTGGACAGGGGTACGGCTACACCTTC. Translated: CAIGQGYGYTF.

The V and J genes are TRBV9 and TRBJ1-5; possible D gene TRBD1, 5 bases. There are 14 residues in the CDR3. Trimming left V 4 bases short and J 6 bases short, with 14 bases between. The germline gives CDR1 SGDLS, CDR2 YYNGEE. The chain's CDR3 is CASSFADQGQPQHF. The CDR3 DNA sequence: TGTGCCAGCAGCTTCGCCGATCAGGGTCAGCCCCAGCATTTT.

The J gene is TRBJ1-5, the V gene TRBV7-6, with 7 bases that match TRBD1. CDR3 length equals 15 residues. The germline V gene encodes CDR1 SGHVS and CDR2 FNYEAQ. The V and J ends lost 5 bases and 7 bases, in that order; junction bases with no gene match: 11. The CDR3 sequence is CASSPWGQGGQPQHF. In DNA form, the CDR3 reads TGTGCCAGCAGCCCCTGGGGCCAGGGGGGACAGCCCCAGCATTTT.

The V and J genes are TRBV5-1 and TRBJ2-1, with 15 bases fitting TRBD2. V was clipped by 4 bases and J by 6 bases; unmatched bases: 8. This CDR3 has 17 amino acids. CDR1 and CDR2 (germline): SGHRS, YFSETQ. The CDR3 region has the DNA TGCGCCAGCAGCGATGGGACTAGCGGGAGGTATGTCAATGAGCAGTTCTTC. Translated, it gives CASSDGTSGRYVNEQFF.

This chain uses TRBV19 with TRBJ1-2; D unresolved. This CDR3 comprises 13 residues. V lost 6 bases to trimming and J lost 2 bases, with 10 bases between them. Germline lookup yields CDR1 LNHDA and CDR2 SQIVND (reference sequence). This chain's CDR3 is CASRGSPNYGYTF. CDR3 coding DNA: TGTGCCAGTAGGGGCAGTCCCAACTATGGCTACACCTTC. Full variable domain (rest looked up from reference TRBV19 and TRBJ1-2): DGGITQSPKYLFRKEGQNVTLSCEQNLNHDAMYWYRQDPGQGLRLIYYSQIVNDFQKGDIAEGYSVSREKKESFPLTVTSAQKNPTAFYLCASRGSPNYGYTFGSGTRLTVV.

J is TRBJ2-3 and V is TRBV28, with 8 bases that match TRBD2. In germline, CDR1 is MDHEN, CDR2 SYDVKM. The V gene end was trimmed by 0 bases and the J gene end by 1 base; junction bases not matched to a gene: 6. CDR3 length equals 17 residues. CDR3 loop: CASSLWSGAGGTDTQYF. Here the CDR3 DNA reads TGTGCCAGCAGTTTATGGTCTGGAGCGGGAGGCACAGATACGCAGTATTTT.

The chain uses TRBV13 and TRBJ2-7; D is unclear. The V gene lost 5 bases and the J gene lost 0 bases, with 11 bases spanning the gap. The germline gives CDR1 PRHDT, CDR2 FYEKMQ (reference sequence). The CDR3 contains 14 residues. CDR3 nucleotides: TGTGCCAGCAGCCCCGACCGGGTCTCCTACGAGCAGTACTTC. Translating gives CASSPDRVSYEQYF.

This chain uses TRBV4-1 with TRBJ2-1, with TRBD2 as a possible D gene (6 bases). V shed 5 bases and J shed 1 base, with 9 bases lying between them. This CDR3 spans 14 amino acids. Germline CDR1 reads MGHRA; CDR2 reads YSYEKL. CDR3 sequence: CASSGGGSYNEQFF. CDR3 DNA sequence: TGCGCCAGCAGCGGGGGAGGTTCCTACAATGAGCAGTTCTTC.

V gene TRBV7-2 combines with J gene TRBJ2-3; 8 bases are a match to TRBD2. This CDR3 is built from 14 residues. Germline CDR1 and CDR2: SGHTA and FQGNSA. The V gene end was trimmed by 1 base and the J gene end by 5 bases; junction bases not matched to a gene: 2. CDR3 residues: CASSLGAGGDTQYF. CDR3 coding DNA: TGTGCCAGCAGCTTAGGTGCGGGGGGAGATACGCAGTATTTT.

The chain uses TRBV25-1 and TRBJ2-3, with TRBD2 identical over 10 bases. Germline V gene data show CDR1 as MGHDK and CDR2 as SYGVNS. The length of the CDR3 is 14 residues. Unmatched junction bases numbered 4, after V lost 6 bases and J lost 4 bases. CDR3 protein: CASSLAGGPDTQYF. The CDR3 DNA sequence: TGTGCCAGCAGCTTAGCGGGAGGTCCAGATACGCAGTATTTT.

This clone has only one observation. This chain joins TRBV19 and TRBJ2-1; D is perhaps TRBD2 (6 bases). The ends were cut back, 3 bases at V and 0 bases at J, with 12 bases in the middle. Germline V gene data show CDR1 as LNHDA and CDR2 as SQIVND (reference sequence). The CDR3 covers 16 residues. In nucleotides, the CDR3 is TGTGCCAGTAGTATTTTGACCGGGAGCTCCTACAATGAGCAGTTCTTC. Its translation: CASSILTGSSYNEQFF. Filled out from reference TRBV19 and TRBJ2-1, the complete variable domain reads DGGITQSPKYLFRKEGQNVTLSCEQNLNHDAMYWYRQDPGQGLRLIYYSQIVNDFQKGDIAEGYSVSREKKESFPLTVTSAQKNPTAFYLCASSILTGSSYNEQFFGPGTRLTVL.

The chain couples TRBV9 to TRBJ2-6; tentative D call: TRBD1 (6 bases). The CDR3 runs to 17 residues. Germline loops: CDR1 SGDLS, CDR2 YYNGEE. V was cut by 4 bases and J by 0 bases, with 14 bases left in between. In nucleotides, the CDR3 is TGTGCCAGCAGCCCACGAGGGGGAATCTCTGGGGCCAACGTCCTGACTTTC. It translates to CASSPRGGISGANVLTF.

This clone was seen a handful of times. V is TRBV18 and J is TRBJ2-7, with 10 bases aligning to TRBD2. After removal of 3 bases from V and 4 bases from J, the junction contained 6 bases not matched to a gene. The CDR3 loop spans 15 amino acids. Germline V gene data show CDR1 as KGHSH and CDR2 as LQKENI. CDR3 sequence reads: CASSPPAGGRYEQYF. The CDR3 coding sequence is TGTGCCAGCTCACCCCCAGCGGGAGGGCGGTACGAGCAGTACTTC.